This entry features one TCR beta chain sequence. CDR3 size: 16 residues. V lost 1 base and J lost 1; bases outside the gene matches: 6. Germline CDR1 SGHNT, CDR2 YYREEE (reference sequence). The data derive from a study of shared clonotypes between healthy human individuals. Sequenced by immunoSEQ multiplex PCR; TCRdb stores in-frame clones only, minus some. The sample carries around 2.5 million clones, 93% recorded once. The J gene is TRBJ2-7, the V gene TRBV5-4; 9 positions match TRBD2. The sequence came from a man younger than 35 in good health. Some clones in this sample may be carry-over from other donors' samples. Sample: naive CD4+ T cells from PBMCs. Subset specified: CD45RA+ positively selected. CDR3 in amino acids: CASSLWLAGVSYEQYF. CDR3 DNA sequence: TGTGCCAGCAGCTTGTGGTTAGCGGGAGTATCCTACGAGCAGTACTTC.